These 15 T cell receptor beta chains were all obtained from the same sample, sequenced in a study of blood T cell repertoires in COVID-19. The method was immunoSEQ multiplex PCR; TCRdb's version includes in-frame clones alone and lacks a portion of them. The table includes tens of thousands of clones, roughly 85% detected once. Input material: peripheral blood. The receptors stem from a human donor in a cohort sampled during active COVID-19.

The chain links TRBV7-2 to TRBJ2-4; possibly TRBD2 for D (6 bases). V lost 5 bases, J lost 3 bases, and 14 bases lay in between. Germline loops: CDR1 SGHTA, CDR2 FQGNSA. This CDR3 region has 15 residues. CDR3 nucleotide sequence: TGTGCCAGCAGCACTTATTTGGGGGGCAAAAACATTCAGTACTTC. This codes for CASSTYLGGKNIQYF. The whole variable domain, remainder taken from reference TRBV7-2 and TRBJ2-4, is GAGVSQSPSNKVTEKGKDVELRCDPISGHTALYWYRQSLGQGLEFLIYFQGNSAPDKSGLPSDRFSAERTGGSVSTLTIQRTQQEDSAVYLCASSTYLGGKNIQYFGAGTRLSVL.

The rearrangement uses TRBV20-1 and TRBJ2-2; 9 nucleotides line up with TRBD2. Germline lookup yields CDR1 DFQATT and CDR2 SNEGSKA (reference sequence). CDR3 length: 14 amino acids. V lost 3 bases, J lost 7 bases, and 6 bases stayed unmatched. CDR3 sequence: CSASSGRINGELFF. The CDR3 DNA sequence: TGCAGTGCTAGTAGCGGGAGAATCAACGGGGAGCTGTTTTTT.

This chain uses TRBV12-3 or TRBV12-4 with TRBJ1-2; TRBD1 is a possible D gene (5 bases). This CDR3 has 13 amino acids. Trimming removed 3 bases at V and 8 bases at J, with 13 bases between. CDR3 protein: CASSFLGAGGYTF. The CDR3, as DNA: TGTGCCAGCAGTTTTCTAGGGGCGGGAGGCTACACCTTC.

The chain couples TRBV7-8 to TRBJ2-7, with D possibly being TRBD2 (5 bases). This CDR3 is 15 amino acids long. V lost 2 bases and J 2 bases, leaving 13 bases between the germline ends. Germline lookup yields CDR1 SGHVS and CDR2 FQNEAQ. The DNA for the CDR3 is TGTGCCAGCAGCTTACAGTCCGTGCGGGCCTACGAGCAGTACTTC. Amino acids: CASSLQSVRAYEQYF.

This clone appeared a single time. The chain uses TRBV11-3 and TRBJ2-5, with TRBD2 as a possible D gene (6 bases). Trimming removed 0 bases at V and 5 bases at J, with 16 bases between. Looked up from germline, CDR1 is SGHNT and CDR2 is YENEEA. The CDR3 length is 16 residues. The CDR3: CASSLDHRESRETQYF. CDR3 DNA sequence: TGTGCCAGCAGCTTAGATCACCGGGAGAGTAGGGAGACCCAGTACTTC.

V usage is TRBV7-6 and J usage is TRBJ2-5; 14 nucleotides align to TRBD2. Unmatched junction bases numbered 5, after V lost 6 bases and J lost 2 bases. This CDR3 has 16 amino acids. Germline CDR1 and CDR2: SGHVS and FNYEAQ. Here the CDR3 reads CASSRRLAGGQETQYF. The CDR3 region has the DNA TGTGCCAGCAGTCGTAGACTAGCGGGAGGGCAAGAGACCCAGTACTTC.

The J gene is TRBJ2-7, the V gene TRBV20-1, with 9 bases that match TRBD1. Germline V CDR1 and CDR2: DFQATT, SNEGSKA (reference sequence). V shed 5 bases and J 9 bases; nucleotides not matched to a gene: 5. The CDR3 is made up of 11 amino acids. CDR3 residues: CSAGPGQGQYF. The CDR3 DNA reads as TGCAGTGCTGGACCGGGACAGGGGCAGTACTTC.

V is TRBV9 and J is TRBJ2-7; the match to TRBD2 covers 8 bases. The germline V gene has CDR1 SGDLS and CDR2 YYNGEE. With 2 bases clipped from V and 2 bases from J, the junction kept 6 bases outside the gene matches. This CDR3 region has 15 residues. The CDR3 DNA is TGTGCCAGCAGCGTCGACACGGGAGGGACCTACGAGCAGTACTTC. Residues: CASSVDTGGTYEQYF.

The rearrangement uses TRBV7-3 and TRBJ2-2, with 13 bases that match TRBD2. This CDR3 has 16 amino acids. V trimming: 5 bases; J trimming: 5 bases; junction bases outside the gene matches: 5. Germline CDR1 is SGHTA and CDR2 is FQGTGA. This CDR3 is CASSKRTSGSTGELFF. In DNA, the CDR3 is TGTGCCAGCAGCAAACGGACTAGCGGGAGTACCGGGGAGCTGTTTTTT. The whole variable domain, filled in from reference TRBV7-3 and TRBJ2-2, reads GAGVSQTPSNKVTEKGKYVELRCDPISGHTALYWYRQSLGQGPEFLIYFQGTGAADDSGLPNDRFFAVRPEGSVSTLKIQRTERGDSAVYLCASSKRTSGSTGELFFGEGSRLTVL.

This chain uses TRBV2 with TRBJ2-7; 9 bases align to TRBD2. Germline V gene data show CDR1 as SNHLY and CDR2 as FYNNEI. Trimming removed 6 bases from V and 0 bases from J; junction bases left unmatched: 9. This CDR3 comprises 16 residues. The CDR3 loop is CASRVGTSPSSYEQYF. CDR3 DNA sequence: TGTGCCAGCAGGGTCGGGACTAGCCCAAGCTCCTACGAGCAGTACTTC. The full variable domain, with the rest looked up from reference TRBV2 and TRBJ2-7, is EPEVTQTPSHQVTQMGQEVILRCVPISNHLYFYWYRQILGQKVEFLVSFYNNEISEKSEIFDDQFSVERPDGSNFTLKIRSTKLEDSAMYFCASRVGTSPSSYEQYFGPGTRLTVT.

The CDR3 spells CASSSGGPNNEQFF. The CDR3 DNA sequence: TGTGCCAGCAGTTCAGGAGGGCCAAACAATGAGCAGTTCTTC. V and J are TRBV28 and TRBJ2-1; tentatively, D is TRBD2 (6 bases). The CDR3 runs 14 residues. Trimming took 4 bases from V and 5 from J, leaving 12 bases between them. Germline loops: CDR1 MDHEN, CDR2 SYDVKM.

The rearrangement links TRBV9 to TRBJ2-7; a possible D gene is TRBD2 (6 bases). This CDR3 has 16 residues. Germline CDR1 reads SGDLS; CDR2 reads YYNGEE. Trimming pared 0 bases from V and 0 bases from J, leaving 13 bases between. This CDR3 is CASSVDAGISSYEQYF. In DNA, the CDR3 is TGTGCCAGCAGCGTAGATGCGGGGATTAGCTCCTACGAGCAGTACTTC.

This clone was counted once. The chain carries TRBV5-1 and TRBJ1-1; D remains ambiguous. V was clipped by 4 bases and J by 7 bases, with 14 bases between them. Germline V gene data show CDR1 as SGHRS and CDR2 as YFSETQ. The CDR3 extends over 13 amino acids. CDR3 sequence: CASSLGRANEAFF. The CDR3 nucleotides read TGCGCCAGCAGCCTCGGGCGGGCCAATGAAGCTTTCTTT.

In DNA form, the CDR3 reads TGTGCCAGCAGCGCCGGGAGGAGGGATGGGGCCAACGTCCTGACTTTC. Residues: CASSAGRRDGANVLTF. The J gene is TRBJ2-6, the V gene TRBV7-2; 7 nucleotides line up with TRBD2. CDR3 size: 16 residues. V was pared by 5 bases and J by 3 bases, with 7 bases of the junction left unmatched. Germline lookup yields CDR1 SGHTA and CDR2 FQGNSA. Together with reference TRBV7-2 and TRBJ2-6, the CDR3 gives the full variable domain: GAGVSQSPSNKVTEKGKDVELRCDPISGHTALYWYRQSLGQGLEFLIYFQGNSAPDKSGLPSDRFSAERTGGSVSTLTIQRTQQEDSAVYLCASSAGRRDGANVLTFGAGSRLTVL.

The chain links TRBV19 to TRBJ2-7; possible D gene TRBD2, 5 bases. This CDR3 has 12 amino acids. V was shortened by 3 bases and J by 5 bases, with 8 bases between the two germline ends. Per germline, CDR1 LNHDA and CDR2 SQIVND (reference sequence). For the CDR3, the DNA is TGTGCCAGTAGTATTGTCGGGAACGAGCAGTACTTC. Residues: CASSIVGNEQYF.